Below, 27 T cell receptor beta chains from the same sample are listed, as sequenced in a study of STAT5B mutations in CD4+ large granular lymphocyte leukemia (dated by TCRdb to between 2021 and 2024). Library creation used the immunoSEQ multiplex PCR assay. The table was pulled from immuneACCESS by TCRdb, which kept in-frame rearrangements only. Such tables lose some clones; where checked, under half of the loss comes from unresolved V genes, and the rest has no known cause. The sample contains about 19,000 clones, about 88% of them found a single time. In total, the top ten clones hold over 10% of the sample. The sample taken for sequencing was CD4+ T cells from blood buffy coats. The source is a human donor in good health.

The CDR3 protein is CASSSRQGRDGYTF. The CDR3, as DNA: TGTGCCAGCAGTTCTCGACAGGGTCGAGATGGCTACACCTTC. V gene TRBV28 combines with J gene TRBJ1-2; 7 nucleotides match TRBD1. V dropped 4 bases and J dropped 6; count of bases not matched to a gene: 8. The CDR3 runs 14 residues. The germline CDR1 and CDR2 sequences are MDHEN and SYDVKM.

The rearrangement links TRBV27 to TRBJ1-2, with D tentatively TRBD1 (6 bases). Trimming removed 6 bases at V and 7 bases at J, with 12 bases between. Germline CDR1 MNHEY, CDR2 SMNVEV (reference sequence). The CDR3 has 12 amino acids. The CDR3: CASSTGLGGYTF. DNA for the CDR3: TGTGCCAGCAGCACAGGGCTGGGTGGCTACACCTTC.

The chain uses TRBV14 and TRBJ2-1; the match to TRBD1 covers 7 bases. Germline V gene data show CDR1 as SGHDN and CDR2 as FVKESK. V dropped 4 bases and J dropped 0; count of bases not matched to a gene: 0. The CDR3 sequence is 14 residues long. The CDR3 is CASSRDSSYNEQFF. The CDR3 bases are TGTGCCAGCAGCCGGGACAGCTCCTACAATGAGCAGTTCTTC.

This sequence joins TRBV15 and TRBJ1-5; D remains ambiguous. The CDR3 is 15 residues long. Trimming cost V 1 base and J 2 bases, with 9 bases left between them. Per the germline V gene, CDR1 is LNHNV and CDR2 is YYDKDF (reference sequence). For the CDR3, the DNA is TGTGCCACCAGCAGAGGACAAGAGGGCAATCAGCCCCAGCATTTT. Translated: CATSRGQEGNQPQHF.

This chain joins TRBV10-2 and TRBJ1-1, with no clear D. CDR3 length: 14 residues. CDR1 is WSHSY and CDR2 is SAAADI in the germline V gene. V lost 2 bases to trimming and J lost 4 bases, with 11 bases between them. The DNA of the CDR3 is TGCGCCAGCAGTGAGGCGGCGCGCGGCACTGAAGCTTTCTTT. This encodes CASSEAARGTEAFF.

This clone is a singleton in its sample. V gene TRBV18 combines with J gene TRBJ2-7; TRBD2 aligns across 7 bases. V lost 1 base to trimming and J lost 5 bases; unmatched junction nucleotides: 8. The CDR3 is 15 residues long. Germline loops: CDR1 KGHSH, CDR2 LQKENI. This chain's CDR3 is CASSPREGRANEQYF. The CDR3 region has the DNA TGTGCCAGCTCACCACGGGAGGGGAGGGCCAACGAGCAGTACTTC.

This sequence joins TRBV30 and TRBJ1-2; D not resolved. CDR1 and CDR2 (germline): GTSNPN, SVGIG (reference sequence). The germline V and J ends were trimmed by 6 bases and 2 bases, with 4 bases remaining between them. This CDR3 is built from 10 residues. The CDR3 DNA reads TGTGCCTGCTCGAACTATGGCTACACCTTC. This sequence encodes CACSNYGYTF.

The chain joins TRBV9 to TRBJ2-6; 12 nucleotides align to TRBD1. Germline V gene sequence: CDR1 SGDLS, CDR2 YYNGEE. V was pared by 3 bases and J by 3 bases, with 7 bases of the junction left unmatched. The CDR3 is 18 amino acids. The DNA of the CDR3 is TGTGCCAGCAGCGCGATGGGACAGGGGGCTTATGGGGCCAACGTCCTGACTTTC. Residues: CASSAMGQGAYGANVLTF.

This chain links TRBV5-6 with TRBJ1-3; D is unclear. The V end was cut by 4 bases, the J end by 2 bases, with 13 bases between. There are 15 residues in the CDR3. The germline gives CDR1 SGHDT, CDR2 YYEEEE. The chain's CDR3 is CASSPQAGTGNTIYF. In DNA form, the CDR3 reads TGTGCCAGCAGCCCGCAGGCGGGGACTGGAAACACCATATATTTT.

This clone was detected only a few times. Here the CDR3 DNA reads TGTGCCTGGAGTGAAGGGTCCTTCTACTACGAGCAGTACTTC. It encodes CAWSEGSFYYEQYF. The chain combines TRBV30 with TRBJ2-7, with D hard to call. CDR1 is GTSNPN and CDR2 is SVGIG in the germline V gene (reference sequence). V lost 1 base to trimming and J lost 3 bases, with 13 bases between them. This CDR3 contains 14 residues.

This clone has more than one count but fewer than ten. This chain uses TRBV5-1 with TRBJ2-7, with a tentative D call TRBD1 (6 bases). The CDR3 has 14 residues. V dropped 4 bases and J dropped 1 base, with 12 bases sitting between them. Germline CDR1 SGHRS, CDR2 YFSETQ. In DNA form, the CDR3 reads TGCGCCAGCAGCGATACAGGGTCTTCCTACGAGCAGTACTTC. Protein product: CASSDTGSSYEQYF.

In its sample, this clone was seen once. CDR3 in DNA: TGTGCCAGCAGCCAAGAAGACGGCGACCAAGAGACCCAGTACTTC. This codes for CASSQEDGDQETQYF. The chain couples TRBV4-2 to TRBJ2-5; no definite D call. The CDR3 length is 15 residues. Per germline, CDR1 LGHNA and CDR2 YNFKEQ. Trimming took off 0 bases at V and 0 bases at J, with 8 bases between the two ends.

As for this clone: The junction does not match germline at one end; this may be a read error. The chain has TRBV5-6 and TRBJ2-1, with D possibly TRBD1 on 7 matching bases. The CDR3 consists of 11 residues. Germline lookup yields CDR1 SGHDT and CDR2 YYEEEE. The CDR3 bases are TGTGCCAGCAGCTCTGAGGAGGGGGCGGTCTTC. This sequence encodes CASSSEEGAVF.

This clone was seen a few times. The chain has TRBV29-1 and TRBJ1-4; D might be TRBD1 (5 bases). V gave up 7 bases and J gave up 5 bases, with 11 bases separating them. CDR1 is SQVTM and CDR2 is ANQGSEA in the germline V gene. The CDR3 runs to 12 residues. CDR3 in amino acids: CSALWGNEKLFF. The CDR3 bases are TGCAGCGCCTTATGGGGGAATGAAAAACTGTTTTTT.

The chain is built from TRBV5-6 and TRBJ2-1; the D gene is possibly TRBD1 (5 bases). This CDR3 spans 15 amino acids. V lost 1 base, J lost 6 bases, and 14 bases lay in between. CDR1 is SGHDT, CDR2 YYEEEE, per germline. CDR3 protein: CASSLFVGDVNEQFF. The CDR3 coding sequence is TGTGCCAGCAGCTTGTTCGTAGGGGATGTCAATGAGCAGTTCTTC.

This sequence joins TRBV7-2 and TRBJ2-5, with 11 bases fitting TRBD1. The CDR3 is made up of 15 amino acids. The germline CDR1 and CDR2 sequences are SGHTA and FQGNSA. V lost 5 bases, J lost 5 bases, and 7 bases stayed unmatched. The CDR3 loop is CASSPRTGGAETQYF. The CDR3 DNA follows: TGTGCCAGCAGCCCCCGGACAGGGGGCGCGGAGACCCAGTACTTC.

A few counts support this clone. The V and J genes are TRBV19 and TRBJ2-7; D gene uncertain. Germline lookup yields CDR1 LNHDA and CDR2 SQIVND (reference sequence). This CDR3 is 14 amino acids long. With 0 bases removed from V and 9 bases from J, the gap between germline ends came to 15 bases. In DNA, the CDR3 is TGTGCCAGTAGTATAGATCGCATGGCCCCTGGGCAGTACTTC. This translates into CASSIDRMAPGQYF. The whole variable domain, filled in from reference TRBV19 and TRBJ2-7, reads DGGITQSPKYLFRKEGQNVTLSCEQNLNHDAMYWYRQDPGQGLRLIYYSQIVNDFQKGDIAEGYSVSREKKESFPLTVTSAQKNPTAFYLCASSIDRMAPGQYFGPGTRLTVT.

The J gene is TRBJ2-5, the V gene TRBV5-6; 11 bases align to TRBD2. V dropped 1 base and J dropped 1; count of bases not matched to a gene: 9. This CDR3 region has 18 residues. Germline CDR1 and CDR2: SGHDT and YYEEEE. The CDR3 DNA reads as TGTGCCAGCAGCTTGTGGCTAGCGGGAGGACCCTTCCAAGAGACCCAGTACTTC. Translating it yields CASSLWLAGGPFQETQYF. Drawing the rest from reference TRBV5-6 and TRBJ2-5, the complete variable domain is DAGVTQSPTHLIKTRGQQVTLRCSPKSGHDTVSWYQQALGQGPQFIFQYYEEEERQRGNFPDRFSGHQFPNYSSELNVNALLLGDSALYLCASSLWLAGGPFQETQYFGPGTRLLVL.

This chain uses TRBV6-5 with TRBJ1-1; 8 bases are shared with TRBD1. J lost 3 bases, V lost 7 bases, and 7 bases had no gene match. The CDR3 extends over 14 amino acids. From germline, CDR1 is MNHEY and CDR2 SVGAGI. CDR3 DNA: TGTGCCAGCAACTCCAGGGGGCTGTACACTGAAGCTTTCTTT. Translating it yields CASNSRGLYTEAFF.

V is TRBV11-3 and J is TRBJ2-3; 9 bases are a match to TRBD2. This CDR3 has 14 residues. The germline CDR1 and CDR2 sequences are SGHNT and YENEEA. The ends lost 5 bases at V and 0 bases at J; junction bases unmatched: 0. CDR3 DNA sequence: TGTGCCAGCAGCCTAGCGGGGAGCACAGATACGCAGTATTTT. Translation: CASSLAGSTDTQYF.

The chain uses TRBV6-5 and TRBJ1-2; the D is unclear. The CDR3 is made up of 12 amino acids. Between the trimmed V and J ends, which lost 6 bases and 3 bases, there was a span of 8 bases. CDR1 and CDR2 (germline): MNHEY, SVGAGI. The CDR3 nucleotides read TGTGCCAGCAGAGACGGAGACTATGGCTACACCTTC. As protein: CASRDGDYGYTF.

V is TRBV19 and J is TRBJ2-2; D might be TRBD1 (5 bases). This CDR3 region has 15 residues. V was clipped by 4 bases and J by 1 base, with 10 bases between them. Germline CDR1 is LNHDA and CDR2 is SQIVND (reference sequence). The CDR3 bases are TGTGCCAGTAGTACTCAAACAGGGAACACCGGGGAGCTGTTTTTT. This sequence encodes CASSTQTGNTGELFF.

The chain uses TRBV2 and TRBJ2-7; TRBD1 is a possible D gene (6 bases). Trimming removed 6 bases at V and 7 bases at J, with 13 bases between. CDR3 length equals 12 residues. Germline CDR1 and CDR2: SNHLY and FYNNEI. The CDR3 reads CASSPTGLEQYF. DNA for the CDR3: TGTGCCAGCAGCCCTACAGGGTTAGAGCAGTACTTC.

The chain couples TRBV20-1 to TRBJ2-7; D is perhaps TRBD1 (5 bases). The ends were cut back, 5 bases at V and 3 bases at J, with 8 bases in the middle. The germline gives CDR1 DFQATT, CDR2 SNEGSKA (reference sequence). The CDR3 totals 11 residues. CDR3 sequence (DNA): TGCAGTGCTTTCAGGGACTACGAGCAGTACTTC. Its translation is CSAFRDYEQYF.

The chain employs TRBV7-2 and TRBJ1-1; no reliable D call. V was cut by 5 bases and J by 2 bases, with 12 bases left in between. The germline gives CDR1 SGHTA, CDR2 FQGNSA. The CDR3 has 14 amino acids. The CDR3 sequence: CASSRTRFNTEAFF. The CDR3 nucleotides read TGTGCCAGCAGCCGGACTCGCTTCAACACTGAAGCTTTCTTT.

The chain combines TRBV29-1 with TRBJ2-1, with D possibly being TRBD2 (5 bases). Trimming took 4 bases from V and 7 from J, leaving 11 bases between them. There are 12 residues in the CDR3. CDR1 and CDR2 (germline): SQVTM, ANQGSEA. This CDR3 reads CSVVRTANEQFF. CDR3 coding DNA: TGCAGCGTTGTTAGGACTGCTAATGAGCAGTTCTTC.

With regard to this clone: Other nucleotide sequences from this sample produce the same CDR3. The J gene is TRBJ1-1, the V gene TRBV7-9, with D unclear. From germline, CDR1 is SEHNR and CDR2 FQNEAQ (reference sequence). Between the trimmed V and J ends, which lost 3 bases and 4 bases, there was a span of 6 bases. The CDR3 has 12 amino acids. The CDR3 region is CASSFEGTEAFF. The DNA of the CDR3 is TGTGCCAGCAGCTTCGAGGGCACTGAAGCTTTCTTT.